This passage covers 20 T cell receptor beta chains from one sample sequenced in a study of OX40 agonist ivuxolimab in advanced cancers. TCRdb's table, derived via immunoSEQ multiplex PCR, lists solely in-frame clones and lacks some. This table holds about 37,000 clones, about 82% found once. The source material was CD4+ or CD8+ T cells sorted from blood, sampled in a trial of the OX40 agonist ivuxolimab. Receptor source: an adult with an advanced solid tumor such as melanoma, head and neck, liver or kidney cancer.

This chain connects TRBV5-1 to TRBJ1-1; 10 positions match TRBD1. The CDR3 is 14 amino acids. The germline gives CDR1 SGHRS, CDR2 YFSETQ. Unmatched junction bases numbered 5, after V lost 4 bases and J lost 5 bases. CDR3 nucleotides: TGCGCCAGCAGCCGCGGACAGGGGGGAACTGAAGCTTTCTTT. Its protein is CASSRGQGGTEAFF. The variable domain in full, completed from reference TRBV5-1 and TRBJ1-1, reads KAGVTQTPRYLIKTRGQQVTLSCSPISGHRSVSWYQQTPGQGLQFLFEYFSETQRNKGNFPGRFSGRQFSNSRSEMNVSTLELGDSALYLCASSRGQGGTEAFFGQGTRLTVV.

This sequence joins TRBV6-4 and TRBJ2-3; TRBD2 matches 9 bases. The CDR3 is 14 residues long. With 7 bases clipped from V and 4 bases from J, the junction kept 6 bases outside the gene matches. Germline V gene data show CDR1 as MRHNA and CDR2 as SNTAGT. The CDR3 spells CASIAAGGSDTQYF. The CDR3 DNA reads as TGTGCCAGCATTGCAGCGGGAGGATCAGATACGCAGTATTTT.

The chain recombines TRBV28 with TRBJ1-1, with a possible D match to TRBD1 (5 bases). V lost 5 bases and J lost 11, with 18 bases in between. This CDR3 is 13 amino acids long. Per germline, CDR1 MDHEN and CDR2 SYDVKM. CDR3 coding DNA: TGTGCCAGCAGTAAGGGACCGGGAATGGTGGCTTTCTTT. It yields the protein CASSKGPGMVAFF.

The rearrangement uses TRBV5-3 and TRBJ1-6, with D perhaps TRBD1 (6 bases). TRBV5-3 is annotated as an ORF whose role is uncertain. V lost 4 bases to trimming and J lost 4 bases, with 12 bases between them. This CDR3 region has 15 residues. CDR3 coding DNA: TGTGCCAGAAGCCCCGACAGGCCATATAATTCACCCCTCCACTTT. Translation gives CARSPDRPYNSPLHF.

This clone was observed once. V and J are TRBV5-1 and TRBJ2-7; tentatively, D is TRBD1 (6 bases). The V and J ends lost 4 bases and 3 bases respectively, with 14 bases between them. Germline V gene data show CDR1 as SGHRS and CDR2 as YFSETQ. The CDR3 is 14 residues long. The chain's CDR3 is CASSGTGSLYEQYF. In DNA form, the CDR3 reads TGCGCCAGCAGCGGAACAGGGTCCCTCTACGAGCAGTACTTC.

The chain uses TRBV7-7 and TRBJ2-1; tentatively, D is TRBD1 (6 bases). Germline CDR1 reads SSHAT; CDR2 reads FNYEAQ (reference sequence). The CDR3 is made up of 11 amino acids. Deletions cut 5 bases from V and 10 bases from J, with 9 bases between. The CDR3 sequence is CASSGGREQFF. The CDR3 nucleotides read TGTGCCAGCAGCGGGGGCAGGGAGCAGTTCTTC.

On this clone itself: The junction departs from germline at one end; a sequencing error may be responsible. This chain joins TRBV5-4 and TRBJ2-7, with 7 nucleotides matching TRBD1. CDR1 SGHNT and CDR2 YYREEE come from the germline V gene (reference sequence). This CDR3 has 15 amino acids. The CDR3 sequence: CANSPEQGPSYEQYF. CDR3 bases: TGTGCCAACAGCCCGGAACAGGGGCCTTCCTACGAGCAGTACTTC.

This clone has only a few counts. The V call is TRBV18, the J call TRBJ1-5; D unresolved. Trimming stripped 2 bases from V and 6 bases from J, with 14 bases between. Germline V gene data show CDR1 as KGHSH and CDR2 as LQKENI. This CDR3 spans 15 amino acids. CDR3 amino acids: CASSPNRQGGQPQHF. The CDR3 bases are TGTGCCAGCTCACCAAATCGGCAAGGCGGTCAGCCCCAGCATTTT.

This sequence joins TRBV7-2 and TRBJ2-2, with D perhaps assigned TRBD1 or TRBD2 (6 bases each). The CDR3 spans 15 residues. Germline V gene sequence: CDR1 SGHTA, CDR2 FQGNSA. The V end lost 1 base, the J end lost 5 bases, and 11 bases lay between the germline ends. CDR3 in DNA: TGTGCCAGCAGCTTAGGGGGGGCCGGTACCGGGGAGCTGTTTTTT. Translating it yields CASSLGGAGTGELFF.

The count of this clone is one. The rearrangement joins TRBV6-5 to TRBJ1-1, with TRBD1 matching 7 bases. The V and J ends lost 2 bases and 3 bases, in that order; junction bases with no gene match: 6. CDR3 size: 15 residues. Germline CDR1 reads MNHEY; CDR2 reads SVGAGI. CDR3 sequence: CASSYLTTGYTEAFF. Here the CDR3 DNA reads TGTGCCAGCAGTTACCTAACGACAGGGTACACTGAAGCTTTCTTT.

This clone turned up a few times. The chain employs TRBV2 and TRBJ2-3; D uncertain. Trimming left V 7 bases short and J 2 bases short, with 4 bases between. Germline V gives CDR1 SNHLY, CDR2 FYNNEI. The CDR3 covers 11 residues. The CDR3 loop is CASKDTDTQYF. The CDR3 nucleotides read TGTGCCAGCAAGGACACAGATACGCAGTATTTT. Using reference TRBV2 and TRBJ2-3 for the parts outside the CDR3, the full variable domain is EPEVTQTPSHQVTQMGQEVILRCVPISNHLYFYWYRQILGQKVEFLVSFYNNEISEKSEIFDDQFSVERPDGSNFTLKIRSTKLEDSAMYFCASKDTDTQYFGPGTRLTVL.

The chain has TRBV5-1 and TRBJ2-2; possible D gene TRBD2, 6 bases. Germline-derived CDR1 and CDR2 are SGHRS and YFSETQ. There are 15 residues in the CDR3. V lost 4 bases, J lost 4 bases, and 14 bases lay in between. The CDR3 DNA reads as TGCGCCAGCAGCAACGGAGGGCCGAGCACCGGGGAGCTGTTTTTT. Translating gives CASSNGGPSTGELFF.

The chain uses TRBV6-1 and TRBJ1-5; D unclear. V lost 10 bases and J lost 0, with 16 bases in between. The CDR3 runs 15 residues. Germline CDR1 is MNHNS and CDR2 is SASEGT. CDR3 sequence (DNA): TGTGCCATCAAGAAGACCGTCGATAGCAATCAGCCCCAGCATTTT. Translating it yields CAIKKTVDSNQPQHF.

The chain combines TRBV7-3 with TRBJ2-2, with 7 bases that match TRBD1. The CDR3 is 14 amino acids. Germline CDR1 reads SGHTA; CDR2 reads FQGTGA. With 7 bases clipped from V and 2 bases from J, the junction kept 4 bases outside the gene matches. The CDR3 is CASTGQANTGELFF. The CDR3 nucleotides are TGTGCCAGCACCGGACAGGCCAACACCGGGGAGCTGTTTTTT.

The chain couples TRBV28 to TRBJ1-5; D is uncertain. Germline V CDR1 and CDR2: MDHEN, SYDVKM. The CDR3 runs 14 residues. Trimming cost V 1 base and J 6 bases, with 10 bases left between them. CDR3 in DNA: TGTGCCAGCAGTTTATTCGGTCGGGGTCAGCCCCAGCATTTT. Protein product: CASSLFGRGQPQHF.

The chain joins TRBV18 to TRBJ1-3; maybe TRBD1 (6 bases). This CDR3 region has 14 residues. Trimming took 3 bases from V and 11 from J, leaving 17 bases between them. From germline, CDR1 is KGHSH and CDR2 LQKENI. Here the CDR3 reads CASSPDGQPSAIYF. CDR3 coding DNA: TGTGCCAGCTCACCCGATGGACAGCCGAGCGCCATATATTTT. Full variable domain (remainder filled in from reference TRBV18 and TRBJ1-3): NAGVMQNPRHLVRRRGQEARLRCSPMKGHSHVYWYRQLPEEGLKFMVYLQKENIIDESGMPKERFSAEFPKEGPSILRIQQVVRGDSAAYFCASSPDGQPSAIYFGEGSWLTVV.

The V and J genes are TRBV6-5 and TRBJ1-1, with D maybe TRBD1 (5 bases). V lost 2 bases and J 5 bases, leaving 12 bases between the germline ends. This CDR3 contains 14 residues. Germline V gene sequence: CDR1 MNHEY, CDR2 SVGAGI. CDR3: CASSYRGQETEAFF. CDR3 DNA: TGTGCCAGCAGTTACAGGGGCCAGGAGACTGAAGCTTTCTTT.

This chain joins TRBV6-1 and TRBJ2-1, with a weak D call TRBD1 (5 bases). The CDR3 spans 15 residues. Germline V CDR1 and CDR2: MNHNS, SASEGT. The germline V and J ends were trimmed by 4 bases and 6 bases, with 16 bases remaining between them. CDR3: CASSVWSGKVNEQFF. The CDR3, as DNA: TGTGCCAGCAGTGTCTGGTCAGGGAAGGTCAATGAGCAGTTCTTC.

In DNA form, the CDR3 reads TGTGCCAGCAGCTTGTTCGGGGAGACCGGGGAGCTGTTTTTT. Translated, it gives CASSLFGETGELFF. This rearrangement joins TRBV7-3 to TRBJ2-2; maybe TRBD2 (5 bases). Germline V lookup: CDR1 SGHTA, CDR2 FQGTGA. The length of the CDR3 is 14 residues. The V end lost 3 bases, the J end lost 5 bases, and 10 bases lay between the germline ends.

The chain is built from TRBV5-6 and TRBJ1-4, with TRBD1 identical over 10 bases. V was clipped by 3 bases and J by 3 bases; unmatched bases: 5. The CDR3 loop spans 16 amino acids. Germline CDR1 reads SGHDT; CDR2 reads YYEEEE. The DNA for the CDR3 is TGTGCCAGCAGCTGGGGGACAGGGGCCCCTAATGAAAAACTGTTTTTT. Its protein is CASSWGTGAPNEKLFF. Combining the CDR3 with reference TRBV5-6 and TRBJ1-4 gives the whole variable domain DAGVTQSPTHLIKTRGQQVTLRCSPKSGHDTVSWYQQALGQGPQFIFQYYEEEERQRGNFPDRFSGHQFPNYSSELNVNALLLGDSALYLCASSWGTGAPNEKLFFGSGTQLSVL.